Presented here are 17 T cell receptor beta chains from one specimen sequenced in a study of shared clonotypes between healthy human individuals. Some clones are missing from TCRdb's copy, which holds only in-frame ones; the method was immunoSEQ multiplex PCR. Among about 680,000 clones listed, around two thirds were seen once. Sequenced material: memory CD4+ T cells sorted from blood. The subset was: CD45RA-negative fraction. These receptors were collected from a woman aged 30 to 39 in good health.

The chain is built from TRBV21-1 and TRBJ2-7; the table's D call, TRBD1, has no DNA check behind it. TRBV21-1 is a known pseudogene. The CDR3 consists of 12 residues. CDR3 residues: CATGQWKYEQYF. In DNA, the CDR3 is TGTGCCACCGGACAGTGGAAATACGAGCAGTACTTC.

This clone was observed a single time. The rearrangement links TRBV5-1 to TRBJ1-1; the match to TRBD1 covers 7 bases. Trimming at V came to 0 bases and at J to 1 base, leaving 6 bases not matched to a gene. The CDR3 loop spans 16 amino acids. The germline V gene has CDR1 SGHRS and CDR2 YFSETQ. CDR3 sequence reads: CASSLGPTGANTEAFF. The DNA for the CDR3 is TGCGCCAGCAGCTTGGGTCCCACAGGGGCGAACACTGAAGCTTTCTTT.

This clone was detected only once. The V gene is TRBV28, the J gene TRBJ1-4; the match to TRBD1 covers 10 bases. V dropped 6 bases and J dropped 10; count of bases not matched to a gene: 5. CDR3 length equals 13 residues. In germline, CDR1 is MDHEN, CDR2 SYDVKM. The CDR3 sequence: CASSAGDRGKLFF. The CDR3, as DNA: TGTGCCAGCAGCGCGGGGGACAGGGGAAAACTGTTTTTT.

V usage is TRBV7-9 and J usage is TRBJ1-5; TRBD1 aligns across 9 bases. This CDR3 comprises 16 residues. Trimming removed 6 bases from V and 2 bases from J; junction bases left unmatched: 8. Germline V gives CDR1 SEHNR, CDR2 FQNEAQ (reference sequence). The CDR3 protein is CASSRQGGMGNQPQHF. Written as DNA, the CDR3 is TGTGCCAGCAGTCGACAGGGGGGAATGGGCAATCAGCCCCAGCATTTT.

This clone was counted once. This chain links TRBV18 with TRBJ2-1, with TRBD2 as a possible D gene (7 bases). Germline V gives CDR1 KGHSH, CDR2 LQKENI. V was trimmed by 6 bases and J by 5 bases, leaving 11 bases between them. The CDR3 extends over 13 amino acids. The CDR3 sequence is CASSSGGHNEQFF. As DNA, the CDR3 is TGTGCCAGCTCCTCGGGGGGCCACAATGAGCAGTTCTTC.

The chain is built from TRBV19 and TRBJ1-1; 10 nucleotides align to TRBD1. Germline V CDR1 and CDR2: LNHDA, SQIVND (reference sequence). The CDR3 loop spans 14 amino acids. Unmatched junction bases numbered 4, after V lost 4 bases and J lost 5 bases. This CDR3 reads CASSRQGAVTEAFF. The CDR3 coding sequence is TGTGCCAGTAGTAGACAGGGGGCGGTTACTGAAGCTTTCTTT.

The chain has TRBV7-3 and TRBJ2-3; D perhaps matches TRBD1 (5 bases). CDR3 length: 15 amino acids. Trimming took 1 base from V and 2 from J, leaving 10 bases between them. Germline assignment: CDR1 SGHTA and CDR2 FQGTGA. CDR3 in amino acids: CASSLNPGNTDTQYF. CDR3 nucleotide sequence: TGTGCCAGCAGCTTAAATCCAGGGAACACAGATACGCAGTATTTT.

This chain joins TRBV4-1 and TRBJ2-5; no clear D. Trimming pared 0 bases from V and 1 base from J, leaving 6 bases between. Germline CDR1 and CDR2: MGHRA and YSYEKL. This CDR3 comprises 14 residues. CDR3 loop: CASSQDMSQETQYF. The CDR3 nucleotides are TGCGCCAGCAGCCAAGATATGTCCCAAGAGACCCAGTACTTC.

This chain uses TRBV6-6 with TRBJ1-2; 10 nucleotides agree with TRBD1. Unmatched junction bases numbered 8, after V lost 6 bases and J lost 4 bases. CDR1 is MNHNY, CDR2 SVGAGI, per germline (reference sequence). The length of the CDR3 is 15 residues. The CDR3 nucleotides read TGTGCCAGCAGACCTGGGGACAGGGGAATCTATGGCTACACCTTC. It yields the protein CASRPGDRGIYGYTF.

This clone was counted between two and nine times. The sample holds other DNA sequences that translate to the same CDR3. The chain couples TRBV5-4 to TRBJ1-2, with 9 bases that match TRBD1. Germline CDR1 and CDR2: SGHNT and YYREEE (reference sequence). The CDR3 runs to 13 residues. Trimming took 5 bases from V and 8 from J; bases not matched to a gene: 7. CDR3 protein: CASSFDRGGGYTF. The CDR3 nucleotides are TGTGCCAGCAGTTTTGACAGGGGGGGAGGCTACACCTTC.

This clone was counted at least ten times. V gene TRBV6-6 combines with J gene TRBJ2-7; 8 bases agree with TRBD2. Per germline, CDR1 MNHNY and CDR2 SVGAGI (reference sequence). The CDR3 length is 16 residues. The ends lost 4 bases at V and 6 bases at J; junction bases unmatched: 14. DNA for the CDR3: TGTGCCAGCAGTTCCCCTAACCTAGCGGGTGCCGTCGAGCAGTACTTC. It codes for CASSSPNLAGAVEQYF.

This clone was counted between two and nine times. The chain employs TRBV25-1 and TRBJ2-7; TRBD1 matches 7 bases. The germline V gene has CDR1 MGHDK and CDR2 SYGVNS. V shed 8 bases, J shed 6 bases, and the junction held 10 bases outside the gene matches. The CDR3 extends over 13 amino acids. The CDR3 DNA is TGTGCCAGCGACGGGACAGTTGAGAGCGAGCAGTACTTC. Its protein product is CASDGTVESEQYF.

The chain combines TRBV5-1 with TRBJ2-2, with D tentatively TRBD1 (7 bases). This CDR3 has 16 residues. V lost 0 bases and J 8 bases, leaving 17 bases between the germline ends. CDR1 SGHRS and CDR2 YFSETQ come from the germline V gene. The chain's CDR3 is CASSLVEGALVGELFF. In nucleotides, the CDR3 is TGCGCCAGCAGCTTGGTGGAGGGGGCTCTCGTAGGGGAGCTGTTTTTT.

In the case of this clone: Other DNA sequences in this specimen translate into the identical CDR3. The chain is built from TRBV7-8 and TRBJ2-3; D perhaps matches TRBD2 (5 bases). This CDR3 has 14 residues. Per the germline V gene, CDR1 is SGHVS and CDR2 is FQNEAQ. Trimming cost V 4 bases and J 4 bases, with 12 bases left between them. In nucleotides, the CDR3 is TGTGCCAGCAGCTCCCGGGGTAGCTCAGATACGCAGTATTTT. Its translation: CASSSRGSSDTQYF.

The chain has TRBV6-1 and TRBJ1-2, with D maybe TRBD1 (6 bases). Germline loops: CDR1 MNHNS, CDR2 SASEGT. The V end was cut by 7 bases, the J end by 8 bases, with 23 bases between. The CDR3 loop spans 15 amino acids. Here the CDR3 DNA reads TGTGCCAGCACTCAACAAGTGGACAGTCCTCGGGGCTACACCTTC. It codes for CASTQQVDSPRGYTF.

This chain joins TRBV5-1 and TRBJ2-5; D unresolved. The CDR3 length is 13 residues. V was pared by 3 bases and J by 2 bases, with 8 bases between. Germline V gives CDR1 SGHRS, CDR2 YFSETQ. The CDR3 region has the DNA TGCGCCAGCAGCTCAAGGGAACAAGAGACCCAGTACTTC. It is translated as CASSSREQETQYF.

This clone was found once. V is TRBV5-1 and J is TRBJ2-6, with 7 bases matching TRBD1. With V trimmed by 6 bases and J by 0 bases, 3 bases remained unmatched. Looked up from germline, CDR1 is SGHRS and CDR2 is YFSETQ. The length of the CDR3 is 15 residues. CDR3 region: CASTDRLSGANVLTF. The CDR3 DNA reads TGCGCCAGCACGGACAGGCTCTCTGGGGCCAACGTCCTGACTTTC. The whole variable domain, filled in from reference TRBV5-1 and TRBJ2-6, reads KAGVTQTPRYLIKTRGQQVTLSCSPISGHRSVSWYQQTPGQGLQFLFEYFSETQRNKGNFPGRFSGRQFSNSRSEMNVSTLELGDSALYLCASTDRLSGANVLTFGAGSRLTVL.